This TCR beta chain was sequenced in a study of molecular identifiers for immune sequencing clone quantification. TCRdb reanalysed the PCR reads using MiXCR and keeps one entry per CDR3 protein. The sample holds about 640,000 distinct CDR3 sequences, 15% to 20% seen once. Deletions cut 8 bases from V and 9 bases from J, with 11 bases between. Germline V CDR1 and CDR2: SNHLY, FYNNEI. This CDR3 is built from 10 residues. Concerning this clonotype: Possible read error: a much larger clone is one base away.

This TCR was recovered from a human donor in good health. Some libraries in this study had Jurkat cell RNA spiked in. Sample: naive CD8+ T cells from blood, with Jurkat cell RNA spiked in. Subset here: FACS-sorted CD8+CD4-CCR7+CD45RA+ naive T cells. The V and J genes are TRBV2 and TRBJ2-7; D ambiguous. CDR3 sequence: CASGVDGQYF. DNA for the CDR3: TGTGCCAGCGGGGTTGACGGGCAGTACTTC.